This T cell receptor beta chain was captured in a study of blood T cell repertoires in COVID-19. Background on the study: The United States, Italy and Spain supplied acute and convalescent COVID-19 samples. PBMCs, B-cell-depleted T cells, or T cells were the source of the cDNA or gDNA that made up the material.

Concerning this clone: Other nucleotide sequences from this sample produce the same CDR3.

V was shortened by 0 bases and J by 0 bases, with 9 bases between the two germline ends. The CDR3 has 15 amino acids. From germline, CDR1 is SGHAT and CDR2 FQNNGV. The repertoire was sequenced with immunoSEQ multiplex PCR; TCRdb's copy has only in-frame clones and lacks some. The sample lists a few hundred thousand clones; around 81% were seen once. Sequencing used peripheral blood. V gene TRBV11-2 combines with J gene TRBJ2-7, with D maybe TRBD1 (6 bases). The TCR was taken from an older woman with acute or convalescent COVID-19. The CDR3 nucleotides are TGTGCCAGCAGCTTAGAGCGGACAGCCTCCTACGAGCAGTACTTC. It specifies CASSLERTASYEQYF.